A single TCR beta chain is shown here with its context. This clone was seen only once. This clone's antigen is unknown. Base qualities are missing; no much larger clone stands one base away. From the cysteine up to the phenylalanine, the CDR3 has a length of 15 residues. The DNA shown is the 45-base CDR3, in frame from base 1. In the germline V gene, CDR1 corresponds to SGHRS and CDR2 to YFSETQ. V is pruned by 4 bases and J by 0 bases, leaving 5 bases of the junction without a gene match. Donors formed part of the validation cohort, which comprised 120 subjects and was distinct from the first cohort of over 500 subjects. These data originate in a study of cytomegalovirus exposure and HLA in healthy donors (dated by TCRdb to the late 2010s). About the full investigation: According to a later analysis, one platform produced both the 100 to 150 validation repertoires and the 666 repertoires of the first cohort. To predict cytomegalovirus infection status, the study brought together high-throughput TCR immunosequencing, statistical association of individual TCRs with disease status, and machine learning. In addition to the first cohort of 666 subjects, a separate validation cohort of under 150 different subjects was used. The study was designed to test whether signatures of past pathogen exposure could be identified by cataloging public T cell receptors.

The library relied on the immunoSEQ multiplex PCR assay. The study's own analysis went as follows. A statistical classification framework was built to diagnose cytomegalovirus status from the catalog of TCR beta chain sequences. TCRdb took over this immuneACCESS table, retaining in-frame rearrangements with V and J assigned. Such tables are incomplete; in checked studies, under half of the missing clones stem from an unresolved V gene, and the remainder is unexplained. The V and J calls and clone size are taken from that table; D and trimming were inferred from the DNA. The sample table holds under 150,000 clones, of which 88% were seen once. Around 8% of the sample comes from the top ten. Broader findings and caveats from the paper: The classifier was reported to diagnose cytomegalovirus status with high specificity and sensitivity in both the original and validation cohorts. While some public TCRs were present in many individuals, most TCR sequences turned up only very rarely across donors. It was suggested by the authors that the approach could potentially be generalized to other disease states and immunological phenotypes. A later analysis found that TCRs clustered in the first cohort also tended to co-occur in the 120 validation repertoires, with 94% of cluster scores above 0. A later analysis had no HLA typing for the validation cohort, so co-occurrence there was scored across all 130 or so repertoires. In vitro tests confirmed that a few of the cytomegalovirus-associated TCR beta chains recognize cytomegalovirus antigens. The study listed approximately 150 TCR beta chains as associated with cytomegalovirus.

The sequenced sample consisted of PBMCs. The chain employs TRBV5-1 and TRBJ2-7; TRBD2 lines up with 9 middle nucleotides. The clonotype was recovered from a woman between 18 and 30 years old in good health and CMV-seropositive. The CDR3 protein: CASSTTSGSSYEQYF. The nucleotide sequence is TGCGCCAGCAGCACGACTAGCGGTAGCTCCTACGAGCAGTACTTC.